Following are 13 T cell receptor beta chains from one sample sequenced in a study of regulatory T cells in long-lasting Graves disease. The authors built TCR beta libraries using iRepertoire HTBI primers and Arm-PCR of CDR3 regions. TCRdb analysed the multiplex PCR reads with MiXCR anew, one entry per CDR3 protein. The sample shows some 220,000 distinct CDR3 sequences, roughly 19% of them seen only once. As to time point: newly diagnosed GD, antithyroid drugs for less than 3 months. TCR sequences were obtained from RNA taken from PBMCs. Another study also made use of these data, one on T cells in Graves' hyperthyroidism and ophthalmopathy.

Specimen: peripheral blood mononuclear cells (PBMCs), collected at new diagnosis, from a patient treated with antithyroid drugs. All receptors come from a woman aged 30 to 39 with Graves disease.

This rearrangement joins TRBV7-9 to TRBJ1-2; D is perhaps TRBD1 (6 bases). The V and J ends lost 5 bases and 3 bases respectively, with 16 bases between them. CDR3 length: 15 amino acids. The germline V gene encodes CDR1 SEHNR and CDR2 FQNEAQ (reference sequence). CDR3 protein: CASSPQTGYDYGYTF. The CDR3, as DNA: TGTGCCAGCAGCCCACAGACAGGATATGACTATGGCTACACCTTC.

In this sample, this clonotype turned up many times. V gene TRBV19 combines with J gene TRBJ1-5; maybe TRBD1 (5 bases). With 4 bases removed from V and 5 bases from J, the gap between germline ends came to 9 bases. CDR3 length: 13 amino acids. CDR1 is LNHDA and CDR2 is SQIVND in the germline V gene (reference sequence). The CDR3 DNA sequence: TGTGCCAGTAGTACGCAGGGCGATCAGCCCCAGCATTTT. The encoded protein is CASSTQGDQPQHF.

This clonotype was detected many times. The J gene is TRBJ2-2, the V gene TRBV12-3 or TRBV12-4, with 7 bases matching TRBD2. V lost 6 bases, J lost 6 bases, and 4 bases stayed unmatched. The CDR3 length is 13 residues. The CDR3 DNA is TGTGCCAGCAGGTGGACTAGAGCCGGGGAGCTGTTTTTT. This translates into CASRWTRAGELFF.

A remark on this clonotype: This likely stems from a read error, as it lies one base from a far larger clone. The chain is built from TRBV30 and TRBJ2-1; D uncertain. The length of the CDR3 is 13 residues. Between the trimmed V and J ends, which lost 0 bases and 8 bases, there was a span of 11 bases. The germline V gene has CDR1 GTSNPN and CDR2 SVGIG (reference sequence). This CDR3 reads CAWSVESQYEQFF. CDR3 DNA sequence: TGTGCCTGGAGTGTAGAATCGCAATATGAGCAGTTCTTC.

CDR3 sequence reads: CASSTQRQGGEKLFF. Written as DNA, the CDR3 is TGTGCCAGCAGCACCCAGCGACAGGGAGGCGAAAAACTGTTTTTT. The rearrangement links TRBV9 to TRBJ1-4, with TRBD1 identical over 7 bases. This CDR3 spans 15 amino acids. Germline V CDR1 and CDR2: SGDLS, YYNGEE. V trimming: 4 bases; J trimming: 8 bases; junction bases outside the gene matches: 11.

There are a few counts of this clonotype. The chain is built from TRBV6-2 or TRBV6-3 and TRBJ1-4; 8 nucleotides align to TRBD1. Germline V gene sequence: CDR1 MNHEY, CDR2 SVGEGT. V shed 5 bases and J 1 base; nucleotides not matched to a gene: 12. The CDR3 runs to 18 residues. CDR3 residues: CASSRGTGGWGTNEKLFF. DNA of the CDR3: TGTGCCAGCAGTCGGGGGACAGGAGGCTGGGGAACTAATGAAAAACTGTTTTTT.

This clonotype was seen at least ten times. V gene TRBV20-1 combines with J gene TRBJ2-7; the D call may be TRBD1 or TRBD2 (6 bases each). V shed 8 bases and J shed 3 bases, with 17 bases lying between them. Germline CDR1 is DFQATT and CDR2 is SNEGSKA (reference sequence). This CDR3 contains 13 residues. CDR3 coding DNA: TGCAGTCCCGTTGAGGGGGGCAACTACGAGCAGTACTTC. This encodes CSPVEGGNYEQYF.

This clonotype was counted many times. CDR3 sequence (DNA): TGTGCCAGCAGTACCCAGGGGACAGGTTCCTACGAGCAGTACTTC. Its protein product is CASSTQGTGSYEQYF. The chain carries TRBV28 and TRBJ2-7, with 8 bases fitting TRBD1. With V trimmed by 5 bases and J by 1 base, 7 bases remained unmatched. CDR3 length equals 15 residues. CDR1 MDHEN and CDR2 SYDVKM come from the germline V gene.

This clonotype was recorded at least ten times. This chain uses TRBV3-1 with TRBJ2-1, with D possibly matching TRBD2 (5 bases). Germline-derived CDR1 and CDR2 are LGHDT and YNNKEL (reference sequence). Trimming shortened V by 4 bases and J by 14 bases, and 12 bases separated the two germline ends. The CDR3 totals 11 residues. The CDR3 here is CASSLDYRKFF. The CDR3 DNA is TGTGCCAGCAGCCTTGACTATAGGAAGTTCTTC.

The CDR3 region is CASSSNRDNQPQHF. Written as DNA, the CDR3 is TGTGCCAGCAGCTCAAACAGAGACAATCAGCCCCAGCATTTT. The chain couples TRBV7-9 to TRBJ1-5, with no clear D. The CDR3 is 14 amino acids. With 4 bases removed from V and 3 bases from J, the gap between germline ends came to 10 bases. The germline V gene encodes CDR1 SEHNR and CDR2 FQNEAQ (reference sequence).

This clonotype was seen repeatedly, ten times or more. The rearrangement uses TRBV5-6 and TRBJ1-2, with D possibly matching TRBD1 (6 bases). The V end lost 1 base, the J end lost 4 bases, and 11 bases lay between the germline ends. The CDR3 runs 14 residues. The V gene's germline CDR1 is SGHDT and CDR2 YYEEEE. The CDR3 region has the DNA TGTGCCAGCAGCTTGAGGGGGGGTAGCTATGGCTACACCTTC. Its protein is CASSLRGGSYGYTF.

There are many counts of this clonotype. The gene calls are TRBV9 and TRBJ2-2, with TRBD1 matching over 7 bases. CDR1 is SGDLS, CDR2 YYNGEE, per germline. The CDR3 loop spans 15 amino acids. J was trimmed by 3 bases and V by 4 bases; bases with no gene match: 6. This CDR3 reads CASSPMGQYTGELFF. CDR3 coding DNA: TGTGCCAGCAGCCCAATGGGACAGTACACCGGGGAGCTGTTTTTT. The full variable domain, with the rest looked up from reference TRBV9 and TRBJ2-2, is DSGVTQTPKHLITATGQRVTLRCSPRSGDLSVYWYQQSLDQGLQFLIQYYNGEERAKGNILERFSAQQFPDLHSELNLSSLELGDSALYFCASSPMGQYTGELFFGEGSRLTVL.

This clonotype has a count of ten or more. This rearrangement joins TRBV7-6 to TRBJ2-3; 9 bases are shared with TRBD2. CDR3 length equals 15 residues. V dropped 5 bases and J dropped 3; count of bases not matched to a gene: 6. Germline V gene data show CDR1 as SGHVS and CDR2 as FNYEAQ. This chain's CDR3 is CASSLSGGKTDTQYF. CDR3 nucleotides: TGTGCCAGCAGCCTTAGCGGGGGAAAAACAGATACGCAGTATTTT.